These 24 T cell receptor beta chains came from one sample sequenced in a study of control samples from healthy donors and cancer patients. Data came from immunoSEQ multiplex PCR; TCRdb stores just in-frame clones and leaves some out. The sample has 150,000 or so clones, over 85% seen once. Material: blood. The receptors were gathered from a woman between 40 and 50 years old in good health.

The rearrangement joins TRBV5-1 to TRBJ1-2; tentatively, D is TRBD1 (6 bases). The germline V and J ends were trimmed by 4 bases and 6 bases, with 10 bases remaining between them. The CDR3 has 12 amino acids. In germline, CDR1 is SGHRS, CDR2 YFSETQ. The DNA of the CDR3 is TGCGCCAGCAGCGAGGGGGTAAATGGCTACACCTTC. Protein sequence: CASSEGVNGYTF.

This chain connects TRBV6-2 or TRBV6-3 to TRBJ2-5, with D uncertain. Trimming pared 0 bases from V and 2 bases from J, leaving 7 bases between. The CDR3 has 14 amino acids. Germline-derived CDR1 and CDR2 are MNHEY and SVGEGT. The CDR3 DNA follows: TGTGCCAGCAGTTACTCGAGGCAACAAGAGACCCAGTACTTC. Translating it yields CASSYSRQQETQYF.

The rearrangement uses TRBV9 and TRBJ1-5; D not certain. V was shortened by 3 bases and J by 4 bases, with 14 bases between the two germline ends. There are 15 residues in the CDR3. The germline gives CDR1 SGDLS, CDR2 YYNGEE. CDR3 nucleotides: TGTGCCAGCAGCGGAGAGGATTCTGTTAATCAGCCCCAGCATTTT. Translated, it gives CASSGEDSVNQPQHF.

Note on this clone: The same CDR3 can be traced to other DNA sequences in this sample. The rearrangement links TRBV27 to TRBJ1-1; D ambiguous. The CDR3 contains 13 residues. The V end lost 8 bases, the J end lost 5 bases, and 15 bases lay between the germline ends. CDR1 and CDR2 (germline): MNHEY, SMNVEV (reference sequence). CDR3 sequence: CASVARDSTEAFF. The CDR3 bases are TGTGCCAGCGTGGCTAGGGATAGTACTGAAGCTTTCTTT.

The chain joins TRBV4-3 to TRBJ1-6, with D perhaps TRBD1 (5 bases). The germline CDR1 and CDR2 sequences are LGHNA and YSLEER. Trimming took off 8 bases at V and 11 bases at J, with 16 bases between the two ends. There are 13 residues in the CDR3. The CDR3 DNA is TGCGCCAGCTCATTGACAGTCGGACCACCCCTCCACTTT. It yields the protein CASSLTVGPPLHF.

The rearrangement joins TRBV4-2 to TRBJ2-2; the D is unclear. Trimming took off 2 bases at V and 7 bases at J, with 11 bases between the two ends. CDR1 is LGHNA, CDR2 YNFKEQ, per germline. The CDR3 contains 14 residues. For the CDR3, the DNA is TGTGCCAGCAGCCAATCCCCACAAATCGGGGAGCTGTTTTTT. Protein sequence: CASSQSPQIGELFF.

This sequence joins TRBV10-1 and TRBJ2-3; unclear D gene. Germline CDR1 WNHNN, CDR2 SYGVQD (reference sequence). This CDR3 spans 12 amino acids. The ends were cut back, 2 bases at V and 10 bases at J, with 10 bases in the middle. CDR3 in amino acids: CASSETLPAQYF. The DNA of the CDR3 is TGCGCCAGCAGTGAGACCCTCCCGGCGCAGTATTTT.

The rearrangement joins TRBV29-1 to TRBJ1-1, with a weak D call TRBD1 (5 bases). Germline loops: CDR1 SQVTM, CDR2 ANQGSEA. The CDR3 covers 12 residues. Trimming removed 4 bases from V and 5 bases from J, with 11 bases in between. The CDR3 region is CSVAPGYTEAFF. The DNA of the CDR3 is TGCAGCGTTGCCCCAGGGTATACTGAAGCTTTCTTT.

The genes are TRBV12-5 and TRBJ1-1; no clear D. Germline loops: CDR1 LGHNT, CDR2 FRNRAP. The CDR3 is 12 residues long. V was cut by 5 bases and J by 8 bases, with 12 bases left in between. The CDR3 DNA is TGTGCTAGTGGTACCCAAATTGTAGAAGCTTTCTTT. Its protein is CASGTQIVEAFF.

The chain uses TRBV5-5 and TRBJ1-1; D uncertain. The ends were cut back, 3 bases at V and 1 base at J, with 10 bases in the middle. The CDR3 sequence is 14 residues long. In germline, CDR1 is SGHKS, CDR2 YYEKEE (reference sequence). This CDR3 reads CASSSGLPNTEAFF. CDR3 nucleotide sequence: TGTGCCAGCAGCTCAGGACTCCCGAACACTGAAGCTTTCTTT.

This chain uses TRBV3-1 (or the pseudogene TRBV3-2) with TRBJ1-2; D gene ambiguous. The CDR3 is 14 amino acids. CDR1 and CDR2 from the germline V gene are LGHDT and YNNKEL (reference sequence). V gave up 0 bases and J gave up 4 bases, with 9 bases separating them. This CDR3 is CASSQDVGIYGYTF. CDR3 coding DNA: TGTGCCAGCAGCCAAGATGTCGGGATCTATGGCTACACCTTC.

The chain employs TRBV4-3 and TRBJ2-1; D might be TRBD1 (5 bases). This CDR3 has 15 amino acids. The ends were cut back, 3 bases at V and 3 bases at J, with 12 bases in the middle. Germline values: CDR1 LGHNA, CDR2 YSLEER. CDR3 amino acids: CASSHEFTGYNEQFF. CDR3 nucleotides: TGCGCCAGCAGCCACGAGTTTACAGGCTACAATGAGCAGTTCTTC.

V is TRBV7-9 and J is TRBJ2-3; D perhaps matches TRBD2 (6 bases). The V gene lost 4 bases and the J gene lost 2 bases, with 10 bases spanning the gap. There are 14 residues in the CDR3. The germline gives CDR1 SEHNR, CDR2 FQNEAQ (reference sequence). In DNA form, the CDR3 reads TGTGCCAGCAGCTCCCGGGAGATCACAGATACGCAGTATTTT. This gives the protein CASSSREITDTQYF.

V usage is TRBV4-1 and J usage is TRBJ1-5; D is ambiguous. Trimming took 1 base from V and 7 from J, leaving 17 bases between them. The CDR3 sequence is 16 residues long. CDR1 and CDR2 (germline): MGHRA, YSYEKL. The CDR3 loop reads CASSQGKKHTVQPQHF. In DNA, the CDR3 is TGCGCCAGCAGCCAAGGGAAGAAACATACCGTCCAGCCCCAGCATTTT.

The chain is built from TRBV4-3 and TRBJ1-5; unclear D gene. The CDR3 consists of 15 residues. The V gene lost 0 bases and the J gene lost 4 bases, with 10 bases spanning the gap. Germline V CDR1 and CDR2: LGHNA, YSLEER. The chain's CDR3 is CASSQDWAENQPQHF. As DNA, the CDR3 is TGCGCCAGCAGCCAAGATTGGGCGGAGAATCAGCCCCAGCATTTT.

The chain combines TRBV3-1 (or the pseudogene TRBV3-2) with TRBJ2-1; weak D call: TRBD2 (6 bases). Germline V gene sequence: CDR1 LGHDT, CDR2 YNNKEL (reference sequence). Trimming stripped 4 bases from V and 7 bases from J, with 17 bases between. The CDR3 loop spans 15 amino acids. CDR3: CASSLGIGSGNEQFF. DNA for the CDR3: TGTGCCAGCAGCCTGGGGATTGGTAGCGGTAATGAGCAGTTCTTC.

The CDR3 bases are TGCAGTGCTAGGCGAGGCTATGGCTACACCTTC. It yields the protein CSARRGYGYTF. The chain carries TRBV20-1 and TRBJ1-2; no definite D call. With 3 bases removed from V and 4 bases from J, the gap between germline ends came to 6 bases. Germline CDR1 reads DFQATT; CDR2 reads SNEGSKA (reference sequence). The CDR3 is 11 residues long.

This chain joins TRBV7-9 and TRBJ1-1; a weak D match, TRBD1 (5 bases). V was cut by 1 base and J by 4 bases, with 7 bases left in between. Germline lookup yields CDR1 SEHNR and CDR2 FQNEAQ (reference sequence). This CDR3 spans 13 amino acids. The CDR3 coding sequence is TGTGCCAGCAGCTTAGAAGGGGCCACTGAAGCTTTCTTT. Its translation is CASSLEGATEAFF.

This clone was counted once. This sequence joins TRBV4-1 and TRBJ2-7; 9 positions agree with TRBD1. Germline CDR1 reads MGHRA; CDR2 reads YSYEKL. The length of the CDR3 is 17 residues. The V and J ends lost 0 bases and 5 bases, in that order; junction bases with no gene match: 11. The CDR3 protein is CASSQDSPDRGFHEQYF. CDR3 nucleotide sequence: TGCGCCAGCAGCCAAGATTCCCCGGACAGGGGTTTCCACGAGCAGTACTTC.

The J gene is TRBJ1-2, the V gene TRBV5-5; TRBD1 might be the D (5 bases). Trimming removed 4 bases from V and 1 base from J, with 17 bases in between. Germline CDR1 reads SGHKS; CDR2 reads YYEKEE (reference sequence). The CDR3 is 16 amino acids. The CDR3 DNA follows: TGTGCCAGCAGCAGCTCCGGGACGGGGATTAACTATGGCTACACCTTC. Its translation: CASSSSGTGINYGYTF.

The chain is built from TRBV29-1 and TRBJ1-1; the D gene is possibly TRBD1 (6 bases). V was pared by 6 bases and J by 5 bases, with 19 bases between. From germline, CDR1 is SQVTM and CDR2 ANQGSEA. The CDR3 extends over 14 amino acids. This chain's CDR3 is CSVHPALGATEAFF. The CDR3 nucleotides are TGCAGCGTCCATCCCGCTCTGGGGGCTACTGAAGCTTTCTTT. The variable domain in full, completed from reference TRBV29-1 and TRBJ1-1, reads SAVISQKPSRDICQRGTSLTIQCQVDSQVTMMFWYRQQPGQSLTLIATANQGSEATYESGFVIDKFPISRPNLTFSTLTVSNMSPEDSSIYLCSVHPALGATEAFFGQGTRLTVV.

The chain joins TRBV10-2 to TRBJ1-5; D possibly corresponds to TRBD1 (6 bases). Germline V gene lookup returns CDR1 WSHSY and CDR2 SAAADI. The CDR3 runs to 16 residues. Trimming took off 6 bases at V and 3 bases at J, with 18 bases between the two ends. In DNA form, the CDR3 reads TGCGCCAGCAGAGAATCAGGGGCAGCGTTCAATCAGCCCCAGCATTTT. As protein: CASRESGAAFNQPQHF.

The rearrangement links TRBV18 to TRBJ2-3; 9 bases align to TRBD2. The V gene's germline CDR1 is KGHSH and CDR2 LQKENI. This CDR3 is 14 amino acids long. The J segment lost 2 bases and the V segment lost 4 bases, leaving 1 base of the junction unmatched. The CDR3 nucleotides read TGTGCCAGCTCACTAGCGGGAGACACAGATACGCAGTATTTT. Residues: CASSLAGDTDTQYF. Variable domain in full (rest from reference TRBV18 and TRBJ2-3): NAGVMQNPRHLVRRRGQEARLRCSPMKGHSHVYWYRQLPEEGLKFMVYLQKENIIDESGMPKERFSAEFPKEGPSILRIQQVVRGDSAAYFCASSLAGDTDTQYFGPGTRLTVL.

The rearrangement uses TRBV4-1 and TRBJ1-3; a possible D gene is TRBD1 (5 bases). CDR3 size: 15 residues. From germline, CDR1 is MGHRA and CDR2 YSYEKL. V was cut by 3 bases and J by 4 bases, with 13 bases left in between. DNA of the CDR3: TGCGCCAGCAGCCAGGGAGGGGCGGCCGGAAACACCATATATTTT. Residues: CASSQGGAAGNTIYF.